This is a list of T cell receptor beta chains from one sample in a study of identical twins. One entry per CDR3 protein, called by TCRdb with MiXCR from the 5' RACE reads. The sample comprises 1.5 million to 2 million distinct CDR3 sequences, around 33% of which are singletons, and about 0.27% rests with the top ten. The sequenced material came from cord blood. The receptors stem from a newborn girl in good health. Both conserved end residues are part of each CDR3. D genes are given only for firm matches. Clone size appears in some rows only: once, few, many, or a class for an expanded clone.

TRBV3-1	TRBD2	TRBJ2-7	few	CASSPSGYAYEQYF	TGTGCCAGCAGCCCTAGCGGATACGCCTACGAGCAGTACTTC
TRBV20-1	NA	TRBJ1-5	few	CSARWPGQPQHF	TGCAGTGCTAGATGGCCCGGGCAGCCCCAGCATTTT
TRBV20-1	TRBD2	TRBJ2-7	NA	CSARGLGSGRVNEQYF	TGCAGTGCTAGGGGGTTGGGGAGCGGGAGGGTCAATGAGCAGTACTTC
TRBV6-5	NA	TRBJ2-3	NA	CASSYYGGMSTDTQYF	TGTGCCAGCAGTTACTATGGCGGGATGAGCACAGATACGCAGTATTTT
TRBV5-1	NA	TRBJ1-4	NA	CASRTDTTNEKLFF	TGCGCCAGCAGGACCGACACAACTAATGAAAAACTGTTTTTT
TRBV5-7	TRBD1	TRBJ2-4	NA	CASSLDRGQDIQYF	TGTGCCAGCAGCTTGGACAGGGGGCAGGACATTCAGTACTTC
TRBV21-1	NA	TRBJ2-3	NA	CASPLSTLRLGPARHTDTQYF	TGTGCCAGCCCACTTAGTACCCTACGACTCGGACCAGCGAGGCACACAGATACGCAGTATTTT
TRBV28	NA	TRBJ2-7	NA	CASSWDAAHEQYF	TGTGCCAGCAGTTGGGACGCCGCCCACGAGCAGTACTTC
TRBV10-3	NA	TRBJ1-5	NA	CAISRDMNVQPQHF	TGTGCCATCAGCCGGGACATGAACGTTCAGCCCCAGCATTTT
TRBV6-2/TRBV6-3	NA	TRBJ2-1	few	CASSFPHWSSYNEQFF	TGTGCCAGCAGTTTCCCCCACTGGTCCTCCTACAATGAGCAGTTCTTC
TRBV20-1	NA	TRBJ2-1	few	CSARVPWGFYNEQFF	TGCAGTGCTAGGGTACCTTGGGGGTTCTACAATGAGCAGTTCTTC
TRBV4-2	TRBD2	TRBJ2-1	NA	CASSQEASGSVGFF	TGTGCCAGCAGCCAAGAAGCTAGCGGGTCGGTAGGGTTCTTC
TRBV6-6	NA	TRBJ1-2	few	CASRLYMTDYGYTF	TGTGCCAGCCGGCTATATATGACGGACTATGGCTACACCTTC
TRBV13	NA	TRBJ2-2	NA	CASSGSRYTGELFF	TGTGCCAGCAGCGGGAGTAGGTACACCGGGGAGCTGTTTTTT
TRBV20-1	NA	TRBJ2-1	few	CSARTAASYNEQFF	TGCAGTGCTCGTACCGCCGCCTCCTACAATGAGCAGTTCTTC
TRBV29-1	TRBD2	TRBJ2-7	many	CSVAGTTVGEQYF	TGCAGCGTCGCCGGGACTACCGTAGGGGAGCAGTACTTC
TRBV7-9	TRBD1	TRBJ1-1	NA	CASRPKSSRGPGNTEAFF	TGTGCCAGCAGGCCAAAGTCCTCCAGGGGGCCAGGGAACACTGAAGCTTTCTTT
TRBV7-8	NA	TRBJ1-2	few	CASSLARYFANYGYTF	TGTGCCAGCAGCTTAGCCCGATATTTCGCTAACTATGGCTACACCTTC
TRBV3-1	NA	TRBJ1-4	once	CASSRSLRGLNEKLFF	TGTGCCAGCAGCCGGTCGCTAAGGGGACTTAATGAAAAACTGTTTTTT
TRBV12-3/TRBV12-4	NA	TRBJ2-3	NA	CASRRGGIHTDTQYF	TGTGCCAGCAGGCGGGGCGGGATCCACACAGATACGCAGTATTTT
TRBV14	NA	TRBJ1-5	NA	CASSPHQGLGYSNQPQHF	TGTGCCAGCAGCCCTCACCAGGGGCTCGGCTATAGCAATCAGCCCCAGCATTTT
TRBV10-3	TRBD2	TRBJ2-1	NA	CAIAGTSANEQFF	TGTGCCATTGCCGGGACTAGCGCCAATGAGCAGTTCTTC
TRBV10-3	NA	TRBJ2-1	NA	CAISDIEFERFF	TGTGCCATCAGTGACATAGAGTTTGAGCGGTTCTTC
TRBV27	NA	TRBJ2-1	NA	CASSLSFFNEQFF	TGTGCCAGCAGTTTATCGTTCTTCAATGAGCAGTTCTTC
TRBV7-2	NA	TRBJ2-7	NA	CASSLTVLNHYEQYF	TGTGCCAGCAGTCTAACTGTCCTGAACCACTACGAGCAGTACTTC
TRBV11-2	NA	TRBJ2-3	NA	CASSPQITDTQYF	TGTGCCAGCAGCCCCCAAATAACAGATACGCAGTATTTT
TRBV12-3/TRBV12-4	NA	TRBJ1-2	few	CAIYPGTEGYGYTF	TGTGCCATATACCCCGGGACCGAGGGCTATGGCTACACCTTC
TRBV29-1	NA	TRBJ2-2	NA	CSGGGAPGTGELFF	TGCAGCGGTGGGGGGGCGCCGGGCACTGGGGAGCTGTTTTTT
TRBV11-2	TRBD1	TRBJ1-1	NA	CASSLIRGQAEAFF	TGTGCCAGCAGCTTAATCCGAGGACAGGCTGAAGCTTTCTTT
TRBV6-6	TRBD2	TRBJ2-3	NA	CASSAFLAGNTDTQYF	TGTGCCAGCAGTGCGTTTCTAGCGGGGAACACAGATACGCAGTATTTT
TRBV10-3	TRBD2	TRBJ2-7	NA	CAISRTSGMGDEQYF	TGTGCCATCAGTAGGACTAGCGGGATGGGGGACGAGCAGTACTTC
TRBV7-9	TRBD2	TRBJ2-1	NA	CASSLPKREGNEQFF	TGTGCCAGCAGCCTTCCTAAGCGGGAGGGCAATGAGCAGTTCTTC
TRBV20-1	TRBD2	TRBJ2-1	NA	CSARAWPSGSNNEQFF	TGCAGTGCTAGAGCCTGGCCTAGCGGTTCCAACAATGAGCAGTTCTTC
TRBV10-3	NA	TRBJ1-3	NA	CAISDISGNTIYF	TGTGCCATCAGTGACATCTCTGGAAACACCATATATTTT
TRBV14	NA	TRBJ2-7	few	CASSHSGETYEQYF	TGTGCCAGCAGCCATTCAGGGGAGACCTACGAGCAGTACTTC
TRBV7-2	NA	TRBJ2-3	NA	CASSHPTPITDTQYF	TGTGCCAGCAGCCACCCGACCCCGATCACAGATACGCAGTATTTT
TRBV7-9	NA	TRBJ2-1	few	CASSDLTGRSWEQFF	TGTGCCAGCAGCGATCTTACGGGCAGGTCATGGGAGCAGTTCTTC
TRBV5-1	TRBD2	TRBJ2-3	few	CASSLASGSTLFTDTQYF	TGCGCCAGCAGCTTGGCTAGCGGGAGCACCCTTTTCACAGATACGCAGTATTTT
TRBV7-2	NA	TRBJ2-1	few	CASSFATLNSYNEQFF	TGTGCCAGCAGCTTTGCCACTCTCAACTCCTACAATGAGCAGTTCTTC
TRBV12-3/TRBV12-4	TRBD2	TRBJ2-1	NA	CASITTSRSSYNEQFF	TGTGCCAGCATCACGACTAGCCGAAGCTCCTACAATGAGCAGTTCTTC
TRBV20-1	NA	TRBJ1-1	NA	CSASRQPNTEAFF	TGCAGTGCTAGTAGACAGCCCAACACTGAAGCTTTCTTT
TRBV25-1	NA	TRBJ2-5	many	CASIPLSTGETQYF	TGTGCCAGCATCCCCTTGAGTACCGGGGAGACCCAGTACTTC
TRBV13	NA	TRBJ1-2	few	CASRERGHNYGYTF	TGTGCCAGCAGGGAACGAGGACATAACTATGGCTACACCTTC
TRBV29-1	TRBD1	TRBJ1-1	NA	CSVPGQGVTEAFF	TGCAGCGTCCCGGGACAGGGTGTCACTGAAGCTTTCTTT
TRBV5-6	NA	TRBJ2-7	NA	CASRGPGYEQYF	TGTGCCAGCAGGGGTCCCGGATACGAGCAGTACTTC
TRBV11-2	NA	TRBJ1-2	NA	CASSLDGGWYGYTF	TGTGCCAGCAGCTTAGATGGAGGGTGGTATGGCTACACCTTC
TRBV5-1	TRBD2	TRBJ2-2	many	CASSSGGTGELFF	TGTGCCAGCAGTTCGGGAGGCACCGGGGAGCTGTTTTTT
TRBV12-3/TRBV12-4	NA	TRBJ2-5	few	CASSLSNFWETQYF	TGTGCCAGCAGTTTAAGCAACTTCTGGGAGACCCAGTACTTC
TRBV19	TRBD2	TRBJ2-3	few	CASSILAGGADTQYF	TGTGCCAGTAGTATCCTAGCGGGAGGGGCAGATACGCAGTATTTT
TRBV5-4	TRBD1	TRBJ2-7	NA	CASSIQGKSYEQYF	TGTGCCAGCAGCATACAGGGGAAGTCCTACGAGCAGTACTTC